This is a list of T cell receptor beta chains from one sample in a study of radiation and T cells in renal cell carcinoma. Method: immunoSEQ multiplex PCR; TCRdb's copy keeps in-frame clones and lacks some. The table includes approximately 110,000 clones, around 80% detected once. The source material was blood, sampled from a patient whose treatment included radiotherapy and nephrectomy. These receptor sequences come from an older woman with renal cell carcinoma. Both conserved end residues are part of each CDR3. D genes are given only for firm matches. For some rows the clone size is stated as once, few or many, or as a class when expanded; others skip it.

J gene	CDR3 length	V gene	clone size	D gene	CDR3 protein	CDR3 DNA
TRBJ2-1	14	TRBV10-1	NA	NA	CACRRGRYLNEQFF	TGCGCCTGTCGAAGGGGCAGGTACCTAAATGAGCAGTTCTTC
TRBJ1-4	18	TRBV19	few	TRBD1	CASSTGTGVRSSNEKLFF	TGTGCCAGTAGTACAGGGACAGGGGTGAGATCTTCGAATGAAAAACTGTTTTTT
TRBJ1-3	17	TRBV21-1	NA	NA	CASSKTVRAEKRNTIYF	TGTGCCAGCAGCAAAACTGTACGGGCAGAAAAGCGAAACACCATATATTTT
TRBJ2-7	18	TRBV4-2	NA	NA	CASSPLLRAGQAAYEQYF	TGTGCCAGCAGCCCCCTCCTCAGGGCAGGGCAAGCCGCCTACGAGCAGTACTTC
TRBJ2-7	14	TRBV18	NA	TRBD1	CASSKTGVLGEQYF	TGTGCCAGCTCAAAGACAGGGGTTCTTGGTGAGCAGTACTTC
TRBJ2-2	16	TRBV5-1	NA	TRBD1	CASSLIGTGHTGELFF	TGCGCCAGCAGCTTGATCGGGACAGGCCACACCGGGGAGCTGTTTTTT
TRBJ2-4	13	TRBV10-2	NA	NA	CASSEGAKNIQYF	TGCGCCAGCAGTGAGGGGGCCAAAAACATTCAGTACTTC
TRBJ2-2	16	TRBV13	NA	TRBD2	CASSLYSGSNTGELFF	TGTGCCAGCAGCTTATATAGCGGGTCGAACACCGGGGAGCTGTTTTTT
TRBJ1-2	14	TRBV19	NA	NA	CASTPDGSNYGYTF	TGTGCCAGTACTCCCGACGGCAGTAACTATGGCTACACCTTC
TRBJ2-3	17	TRBV9	NA	TRBD2	CASSVGHSGIVPDTQYF	TGTGCCAGCAGCGTAGGTCACAGCGGGATCGTGCCAGATACGCAGTATTTT
TRBJ2-3	14	TRBV5-1	NA	NA	CASSATGTGDTQYF	TGCGCCAGCAGCGCCACCGGGACTGGTGATACGCAGTATTTT
TRBJ2-3	16	TRBV9	NA	TRBD2	CASSVASSGSTDTQYF	TGTGCCAGCAGCGTAGCTTCTAGCGGTAGCACAGATACGCAGTATTTT
TRBJ2-5	13	TRBV7-2	once	NA	CASSLALAGTQYF	TGTGCCAGCAGCTTAGCCCTAGCTGGGACCCAGTACTTC
TRBJ1-3	14	TRBV7-3	NA	NA	CASSFGGAGNTIYF	TGTGCCAGCAGCTTCGGAGGAGCTGGAAACACCATATATTTT
TRBJ2-3	14	TRBV7-9	NA	NA	CASSPLGGTDTQYF	TGTGCCAGCAGCCCTTTGGGGGGAACAGATACGCAGTATTTT
TRBJ1-6	14	TRBV4-2	NA	TRBD1	CASSQGQGNSPLHF	TGTGCCAGCAGCCAAGGACAGGGAAATTCACCCCTCCACTTT
TRBJ1-1	15	TRBV9	once	TRBD1	CASSPGQGANTEAFF	TGTGCCAGCAGCCCGGGACAGGGGGCGAACACTGAAGCTTTCTTT
TRBJ1-2	15	TRBV6-5	NA	NA	CASSYGMGAFYGYTF	TGTGCCAGCAGTTACGGGATGGGGGCCTTCTATGGCTACACCTTC
TRBJ2-7	14	TRBV19	NA	NA	CASSILDRSYEQYF	TGTGCCAGTAGTATCTTGGACAGATCCTACGAGCAGTACTTC
TRBJ1-2	14	TRBV19	NA	TRBD1	CASSKDQQGKGYTF	TGTGCCAGTAGTAAGGATCAACAGGGGAAGGGCTACACCTTC
TRBJ1-1	13	TRBV14	NA	NA	CASSQELNTEAFF	TGTGCCAGCAGCCAAGAACTGAACACTGAAGCTTTCTTT
TRBJ1-2	15	TRBV7-3	once	NA	CASSLTGNSGYGYTF	TGTGCCAGCAGCTTAACTGGAAATTCGGGCTATGGCTACACCTTC
TRBJ2-1	15	TRBV5-4	once	TRBD1	CASSLDRGTTNEQFF	TGTGCCAGCAGCCTAGACAGGGGCACAACCAATGAGCAGTTCTTC